The following is a TCR beta chain sequence with its context. Its antigen has not been determined. Base quality data are lacking; no much larger clone is found one base away. At diagnosis, peripheral blood, uninvolved tumor-adjacent lung and tumor were collected and were preserved as a mix of fresh-frozen and FFPE material. Blood samples were analyzed as peripheral blood mononuclear cells for TCR repertoire profiling. From its cysteine to its phenylalanine, the CDR3 spans 14 amino acids. Only the CDR3 portion is preserved as DNA: 42 bases, with reading frame beginning at the first base. Trimming costs V 2 bases and J 14 bases, and their ends lie 18 bases apart. Taken from the germline V gene (reference sequence), the CDR1 and CDR2 loops are SEHNR and FQNEAQ. The sample is drawn from a study of T cells in localized non-small cell lung cancer (dated by TCRdb to 2020 to 2021). About the investigation overall: Comparing tumors with uninvolved tumor-adjacent lungs, the study looked at the T cell repertoires of 236 patients with early-stage NSCLC. NSCLC patients had a mean age of approximately 66 years, and more than 120 were male and about a hundred female. The cohort was made up of around 250 treatment-naive NSCLC patients whose localized lung tumors had been resected. What the study reported, not specific to this receptor: A median of roughly 60 of the top 100 tumor clones were detected in paired uninvolved adjacent lung, and some 30 of these tumor clones were also found among the top 100 clones of the paired uninvolved adjacent lung. Higher blood T cell density associated with longer overall survival, while higher adjacent-lung clonality associated with shorter survival. Because multi-region tumor sequencing was not done, intratumor heterogeneity could not be ruled out. Because the study design was exploratory, TCR variables were selected using unadjusted p-values without false-discovery rate correction. Uninvolved tumor-adjacent lung showed the highest T cell clonality, higher than tumor, which suggests more focused antigenic responses in the uninvolved tumor-adjacent lung.

The immunoSEQ Assay was used to sequence TCR beta CDR3 regions from DNA. The paper's processing steps were these. To compute T cell density, TCR beta template counts were normalized to usable DNA, which was estimated by amplifying housekeeping genes. Using the preseqR package, richness was estimated by extrapolating to 120,000 templates for tissue samples and 400,000 templates for PBMC samples. Clonality was calculated as one minus Pielou's evenness. Tissue-enriched TCRs were identified by differential abundance testing using productive amino-acid clonotypes, minimum total count 5 and alpha 0.1. Repertoire overlap between compartments was quantified with the Jaccard Index and Morisita Overlap Index. GLIPH grouped TCR beta CDR3s together with public tetramer-defined viral CDR3s, and a viral motif had to include at least three viral sequences and also show V-gene enrichment. TCRdb took this table from immuneACCESS and kept in-frame rearrangements with V and J called. Such tables lack part of the clones; where checked against another copy, unresolved V genes explain under half of the gap, and the rest is unexplained. V, J and clone size were drawn from that table, and D and trimming were deduced from the DNA. This sample is represented by 60,000 to 75,000 clones; roughly 86% of them were singletons. Clones ranked in the top ten supply roughly 14% of the sample.

This clonotype was obtained from an older female donor with stage I lung adenocarcinoma. Recombination connected TRBV7-9 to TRBJ1-4, with a weak D call of TRBD1 (6 bases match). This sample comprised peripheral blood, obtained before any cancer treatment. The CDR3 region: CASSLSMESGVLFF. The DNA is TGTGCCAGCAGCTTATCTATGGAGTCAGGGGTGCTGTTTTTT.